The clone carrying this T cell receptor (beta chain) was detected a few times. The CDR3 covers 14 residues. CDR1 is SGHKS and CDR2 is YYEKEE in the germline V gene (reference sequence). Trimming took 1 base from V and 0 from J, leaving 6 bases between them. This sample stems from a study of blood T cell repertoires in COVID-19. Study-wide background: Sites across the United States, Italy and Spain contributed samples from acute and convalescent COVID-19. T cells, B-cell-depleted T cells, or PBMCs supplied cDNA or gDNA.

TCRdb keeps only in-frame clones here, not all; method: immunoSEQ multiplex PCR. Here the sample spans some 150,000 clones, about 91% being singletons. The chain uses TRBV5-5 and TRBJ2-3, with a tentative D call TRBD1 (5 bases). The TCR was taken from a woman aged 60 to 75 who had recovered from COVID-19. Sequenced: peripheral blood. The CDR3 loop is CASSLWTSTDTQYF. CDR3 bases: TGTGCCAGCAGCTTGTGGACAAGCACAGATACGCAGTATTTT.